The clone carrying this T cell receptor (beta chain) was observed once. These data are taken from a study of blood T cell repertoires in COVID-19. Study at large: Acute-phase and convalescent COVID-19 samples originated in the United States, Italy and Spain. T cells, B-cell-depleted T cells, or PBMCs supplied cDNA or gDNA.

Repertoires were generated with immunoSEQ multiplex PCR, while TCRdb's copy carries only in-frame clones and drops some. The data contain around 71,000 clones, around 80% of them singletons. The source is a woman older than 75 with active or convalescent COVID-19. Sequencing was performed on peripheral blood.

CDR3 sequence (DNA): TGTGCCAGTATGGAGCGAAACACTGAAGCTTTCTTT. Protein product: CASMERNTEAFF. The chain carries TRBV19 and TRBJ1-1; D is ambiguous. There are 12 residues in the CDR3. The V gene's germline CDR1 is LNHDA and CDR2 SQIVND (reference sequence). Trimming left V 7 bases short and J 2 bases short, with 8 bases between.